Shown below are 9 T cell receptor beta chains from a single sample sequenced in a study of a mutant IDH1 vaccine in newly diagnosed glioma. Here immunoSEQ multiplex PCR was the method, and the copy in TCRdb shows in-frame clones only, minus some. This table has approximately 50,000 clones, around 80% appearing once. These TCRs are of unknown antigen specificity. Time point noted: week 5, during vaccination. Every vaccine dose comprised 300 ug of mutant IDH1 20-mer peptide plus topical imiquimod. Sample: PBMCs, taken from a glioma patient whose treatment included an IDH1 peptide vaccine. These receptor sequences come from a man aged 50 or older with glioma.

CDR3 amino acids: CAWSVLGVSGYGYTF. The CDR3 nucleotides are TGTGCCTGGAGTGTACTAGGGGTCTCTGGTTATGGCTACACCTTC. The chain couples TRBV30 to TRBJ1-2; a possible D gene is TRBD1 (5 bases). Germline V gene lookup returns CDR1 GTSNPN and CDR2 SVGIG (reference sequence). The CDR3 runs to 15 residues. V dropped 0 bases and J dropped 5 bases, with 16 bases sitting between them. Drawing the rest from reference TRBV30 and TRBJ1-2, the complete variable domain is SQTIHQWPATLVQPVGSPLSLECTVEGTSNPNLYWYRQAAGRGLQLLFYSVGIGQISSEVPQNLSASRPQDRQFILSSKKLLLSDSGFYLCAWSVLGVSGYGYTFGSGTRLTVV.

The rearrangement uses TRBV4-3 and TRBJ2-1; 9 positions agree with TRBD2. Germline CDR1 and CDR2: LGHNA and YSLEER. The CDR3 is made up of 16 amino acids. V gave up 4 bases and J gave up 4 bases; unmatched junction bases: 8. DNA of the CDR3: TGCGCCAGCAGCCCGTCCTCTAGCGGGAATTACAATGAGCAGTTCTTC. It is translated as CASSPSSSGNYNEQFF.

The V and J genes are TRBV10-3 and TRBJ2-1, with TRBD1 matching over 12 bases. CDR1 ENHRY and CDR2 SYGVKD come from the germline V gene. The CDR3 extends over 14 amino acids. Trimming removed 4 bases from V and 9 bases from J; junction bases left unmatched: 4. Here the CDR3 reads CAISGDRGRGEQFF. The DNA of the CDR3 is TGTGCCATCAGTGGGGACAGGGGGCGCGGTGAGCAGTTCTTC.

This clone was found a few times. The chain carries TRBV7-2 and TRBJ2-7, with TRBD1 matching 10 bases. The V gene's germline CDR1 is SGHTA and CDR2 FQGNSA. Trimming removed 5 bases from V and 3 bases from J; junction bases left unmatched: 4. The length of the CDR3 is 14 residues. The CDR3 nucleotides are TGTGCCAGCAGCCCGACAGGGGGCAACTACGAGCAGTACTTC. This codes for CASSPTGGNYEQYF.

The chain links TRBV14 to TRBJ2-5, with 11 bases identical to TRBD1. The CDR3 is 16 residues long. The junction had 4 bases not matched to a gene; V was cut back by 4 bases and J by 0 bases. Germline loops: CDR1 SGHDN, CDR2 FVKESK. In DNA form, the CDR3 reads TGTGCCAGCAGCCGCAGGGACAGGGGGTACCAAGAGACCCAGTACTTC. This translates into CASSRRDRGYQETQYF.

This chain uses TRBV9 with TRBJ2-1; D possibly uses TRBD1 or TRBD2 (5 bases each). This CDR3 region has 13 residues. With 0 bases removed from V and 9 bases from J, the gap between germline ends came to 10 bases. In germline, CDR1 is SGDLS, CDR2 YYNGEE. CDR3 DNA sequence: TGTGCCAGCAGCGTAGAGAGGGGCCGTGAGCAGTTCTTC. Amino acids: CASSVERGREQFF.

A remark on this clone: Relative to the germline gene, one junction end is altered; a read error may explain this. J is TRBJ1-6 and V is TRBV2, with a weak D call TRBD1 (5 bases). CDR3 length: 14 residues. From germline, CDR1 is SNHLY and CDR2 FYNNEI. The CDR3 protein is CASGEVAGHSPLHF. The CDR3 DNA is TGTGCCAGCGGTGAGGTTGCAGGGCATTCACCCCTCCACTTT.

The chain links TRBV6-5 to TRBJ2-2; perhaps TRBD2 as D (6 bases). The CDR3 extends over 16 amino acids. Germline-derived CDR1 and CDR2 are MNHEY and SVGAGI. V shed 0 bases and J shed 0 bases, with 8 bases lying between them. CDR3 residues: CASSYSGGANTGELFF. The CDR3 DNA reads TGTGCCAGCAGTTACTCGGGCGGGGCGAACACCGGGGAGCTGTTTTTT.

In DNA, the CDR3 is TGTGCCAGCAGCGTTGACGGAGCTAATGAAAAACTGTTTTTT. As protein: CASSVDGANEKLFF. The rearrangement joins TRBV9 to TRBJ1-4; D gene ambiguous. The germline V gene encodes CDR1 SGDLS and CDR2 YYNGEE. The CDR3 totals 14 residues. V lost 2 bases and J 3 bases, leaving 8 bases between the germline ends. Using reference TRBV9 and TRBJ1-4 for the parts outside the CDR3, the full variable domain is DSGVTQTPKHLITATGQRVTLRCSPRSGDLSVYWYQQSLDQGLQFLIQYYNGEERAKGNILERFSAQQFPDLHSELNLSSLELGDSALYFCASSVDGANEKLFFGSGTQLSVL.